Presented here are 29 T cell receptor beta chains from one specimen sequenced in a study of molecular identifiers for immune sequencing clone quantification. TCRdb re-called the PCR reads through MiXCR, storing one row per CDR3 protein. The sample shows about 40,000 distinct CDR3 sequences, 24% of them seen only once. Source material: naive CD8+ T cells from blood, with Jurkat cell RNA spiked in. The subset: FACS-sorted CD8+CD4-CCR7+CD45RA+ naive T cells. The receptors derive from a human donor in good health. Some libraries in this study had Jurkat cell RNA spiked in.

This clonotype was counted at least ten times. This rearrangement joins TRBV7-6 to TRBJ2-7, with D perhaps being TRBD1 or TRBD2 (5 bases each). V was pared by 5 bases and J by 0 bases, with 14 bases between. The CDR3 has 15 residues. Germline loops: CDR1 SGHVS, CDR2 FNYEAQ. The CDR3 nucleotides read TGTGCCAGCAGCACCGACAGTACTAGCTCCTACGAGCAGTACTTC. This gives the protein CASSTDSTSSYEQYF.

Ten or more counts support this clonotype. This CDR3 reads CASSPPLPSSDISGNTIYF. The CDR3 DNA reads as TGTGCCAGCAGCCCCCCCCTTCCTTCAAGTGACATCTCTGGAAACACCATATATTTT. This rearrangement joins TRBV7-9 to TRBJ1-3; D remains unclear. The V end lost 5 bases, the J end lost 0 bases, and 23 bases lay between the germline ends. The CDR3 spans 19 residues. Germline V gene data show CDR1 as SEHNR and CDR2 as FQNEAQ (reference sequence). The full variable domain, with the rest looked up from reference TRBV7-9 and TRBJ1-3, is DTGVSQNPRHKITKRGQNVTFRCDPISEHNRLYWYRQTLGQGPEFLTYFQNEAQLEKSRLLSDRFSAERPKGSFSTLEIQRTEQGDSAMYLCASSPPLPSSDISGNTIYFGEGSWLTVV.

This clonotype has ten or more counts. The chain employs TRBV19 and TRBJ1-5, with D unresolved. Germline V gives CDR1 LNHDA, CDR2 SQIVND (reference sequence). V was shortened by 1 base and J by 6 bases, with 4 bases between the two germline ends. This CDR3 is 12 amino acids long. The CDR3 here is CASSIGTQPQHF. CDR3 in DNA: TGTGCCAGTAGTATAGGCACTCAGCCCCAGCATTTT.

A remark on this clonotype: This sequence may be a read error, since a much larger clone differs from it by one base. The chain uses TRBV5-8 and TRBJ2-1, with 8 positions matching TRBD1. This CDR3 spans 15 amino acids. Germline CDR1 reads SGHTS; CDR2 reads YDEGEE. Trimming removed 4 bases from V and 7 bases from J; junction bases left unmatched: 10. The CDR3 DNA follows: TGTGCCAGCAGCCTTAGGACAGGGAGACGGAATGAGCAGTTCTTC. Its protein is CASSLRTGRRNEQFF.

Many counts were recorded for this clonotype. This chain uses TRBV27 with TRBJ1-1, with a possible D match to TRBD1 (5 bases). The CDR3 has 13 amino acids. CDR1 is MNHEY, CDR2 SMNVEV, per germline (reference sequence). Trimming pared 3 bases from V and 3 bases from J, leaving 8 bases between. CDR3 bases: TGTGCCAGCAGTTTGCGCAGGGACACTGAAGCTTTCTTT. It translates to CASSLRRDTEAFF.

Points on this clonotype: This clone may be a read error of a much larger clone one base away. For the CDR3, the DNA is TGTGCCGGCAGTTACTCTTTTGAGGGGGAGCAGTACTTC. It specifies CAGSYSFEGEQYF. The J gene is TRBJ2-7, the V gene TRBV6-5; possibly TRBD1 or TRBD2 for D (5 bases each). The CDR3 consists of 13 residues. The germline CDR1 and CDR2 sequences are MNHEY and SVGAGI.

There are many counts of this clonotype. The CDR3, as DNA: TGTGCCAGCACCACTTTCGATGGGGGTCAGCCCCAGCATTTT. Protein: CASTTFDGGQPQHF. The rearrangement joins TRBV5-5 to TRBJ1-5; maybe TRBD1 (5 bases). Deletions cut 6 bases from V and 6 bases from J, with 16 bases between. CDR1 is SGHKS and CDR2 is YYEKEE in the germline V gene (reference sequence). This CDR3 has 14 amino acids.

At least ten counts were recorded for this clonotype. The chain carries TRBV20-1 and TRBJ2-7; 7 bases agree with TRBD2. After removal of 5 bases from V and 3 bases from J, the junction contained 16 bases not matched to a gene. The CDR3 consists of 16 residues. Per germline, CDR1 DFQATT and CDR2 SNEGSKA (reference sequence). Here the CDR3 reads CSAPEYHSSGDYEQYF. The CDR3 nucleotides read TGCAGTGCTCCCGAATACCACTCTAGCGGAGACTACGAGCAGTACTTC.

This clonotype has at least ten counts. The chain employs TRBV27 and TRBJ1-5; 8 bases match TRBD1. CDR1 is MNHEY and CDR2 is SMNVEV in the germline V gene (reference sequence). The V and J ends lost 6 bases and 0 bases, in that order; junction bases with no gene match: 1. The length of the CDR3 is 14 residues. In nucleotides, the CDR3 is TGTGCCAGCAGGACAGGGGTTAGCAATCAGCCCCAGCATTTT. Its protein product is CASRTGVSNQPQHF.

With respect to this clonotype: A much larger clone sits a single nucleotide away, making a read error possible. This rearrangement joins TRBV11-2 to TRBJ2-6; tentative D call: TRBD1 (5 bases). Germline V gene data show CDR1 as SGHAT and CDR2 as FQNNGV. The CDR3 runs 14 residues. The CDR3 loop is CASSFLTGASVLTF. CDR3 nucleotide sequence: TGTGCCAGCAGCTTCCTGACTGGGGCCAGCGTCCTGACTTTC.

This clonotype has at least ten counts. This chain links TRBV6-5 with TRBJ2-3, with a tentative D call TRBD2 (5 bases). V was cut by 6 bases and J by 2 bases, with 12 bases left in between. The CDR3 sequence is 14 residues long. Germline CDR1 and CDR2: MNHEY and SVGAGI. The CDR3 loop is CASSHGGNTDTQYF. CDR3 bases: TGTGCCAGCAGCCACGGAGGTAACACAGATACGCAGTATTTT.

The sample holds many counts of this clonotype. The CDR3 DNA is TGCGCCAGCAGCCAAAACTTAGCGGGGGAAGAGACCCAGTACTTC. Amino acid sequence: CASSQNLAGEETQYF. This rearrangement joins TRBV4-3 to TRBJ2-5, with TRBD2 matching 9 bases. J gave up 3 bases and V 2 bases, and 4 bases lay outside the gene matches. This CDR3 contains 15 residues. Germline CDR1 LGHNA, CDR2 YSLEER.

About this clonotype itself: A much larger clone is a single base away; this may be a read error. The gene calls are TRBV7-2 and TRBJ2-2; no reliable D call. The germline V gene encodes CDR1 SGHTA and CDR2 FQGNSA. V was clipped by 3 bases and J by 8 bases, with 25 bases between them. CDR3 length: 18 amino acids. CDR3 region: CASSLGAGAELPGGELFF. The CDR3 nucleotides read TGTGCCAGCAGCTTGGGCGCTGGTGCGGAGCTCCCAGGAGGGGAGCTGTTTTTT.

V gene TRBV7-8 combines with J gene TRBJ2-1; no clear D. In germline, CDR1 is SGHVS, CDR2 FQNEAQ. V was pared by 5 bases and J by 11 bases, with 16 bases between. The CDR3 extends over 13 amino acids. CDR3 loop: CASSPTLRDKQFF. CDR3 DNA: TGTGCCAGCAGCCCGACCCTAAGGGATAAGCAGTTCTTC. The full variable domain, with the rest looked up from reference TRBV7-8 and TRBJ2-1, is GAGVSQSPRYKVAKRGQDVALRCDPISGHVSLFWYQQALGQGPEFLTYFQNEAQLDKSGLPSDRFFAERPEGSVSTLKIQRTQQEDSAVYLCASSPTLRDKQFFGPGTRLTVL.

This clonotype was picked up many times. The DNA of the CDR3 is TGTGCCAGTAGTCCCGAAGGATCTTCGTGGGAGACCCAGTACTTC. Protein product: CASSPEGSSWETQYF. The V call is TRBV19, the J call TRBJ2-5; D remains ambiguous. Trimming removed 5 bases at V and 5 bases at J, with 18 bases between. Germline loops: CDR1 LNHDA, CDR2 SQIVND (reference sequence). The CDR3 is made up of 15 amino acids.

This clonotype is judged medium-sized. The rearrangement joins TRBV12-3 or TRBV12-4 to TRBJ2-5, with TRBD1 matching over 7 bases. The CDR3 runs to 15 residues. Germline trimming cut 6 bases from V and 0 bases from J; bases unmatched to any gene: 7. CDR3 nucleotide sequence: TGTGCCAGCAGCCCGGACAGGTCGTACCAAGAGACCCAGTACTTC. It codes for CASSPDRSYQETQYF.

As regards this clonotype: A much larger clone differs from this one at a single base, so this may be a read error. The genes are TRBV12-5 and TRBJ2-3; 9 bases are shared with TRBD2. The CDR3 totals 15 residues. The germline CDR1 and CDR2 sequences are LGHNT and FRNRAP. J was trimmed by 5 bases and V by 7 bases; bases with no gene match: 10. The CDR3 DNA follows: TGTGCTAGTGCTAGCGGGATTATGACGGGAGATACGCAGTATTTT. Protein product: CASASGIMTGDTQYF.

This clonotype was seen repeatedly, ten times or more. The chain joins TRBV27 to TRBJ2-3, with a tentative D call TRBD1 (6 bases). The germline V gene encodes CDR1 MNHEY and CDR2 SMNVEV (reference sequence). The length of the CDR3 is 16 residues. V was clipped by 5 bases and J by 0 bases, with 15 bases between them. The CDR3, as DNA: TGTGCCAGCAGTCCCCTACAGGGACCCAGCACAGATACGCAGTATTTT. Translation gives CASSPLQGPSTDTQYF.

J is TRBJ1-1 and V is TRBV12-3 or TRBV12-4, with D possibly being TRBD1 (5 bases). CDR3 size: 13 residues. Trimming removed 3 bases from V and 1 base from J, with 6 bases in between. The CDR3 here is CASSFGANTEAFF. The DNA of the CDR3 is TGTGCCAGCAGTTTCGGGGCGAACACTGAAGCTTTCTTT.

This clonotype is categorized as medium-sized. V gene TRBV29-1 combines with J gene TRBJ2-7; no definite D call. The germline V and J ends were trimmed by 5 bases and 3 bases, with 14 bases remaining between them. Germline assignment: CDR1 SQVTM and CDR2 ANQGSEA. The CDR3 length is 13 residues. CDR3 nucleotide sequence: TGCAGCGTTCCTGACCCGAGGAGCTACGAGCAGTACTTC. It specifies CSVPDPRSYEQYF.

This clonotype is deemed medium-sized (0.01 to 0.1%). This chain uses TRBV28 with TRBJ2-3; perhaps TRBD1 as D (5 bases). The germline V and J ends were trimmed by 3 bases and 6 bases, with 25 bases remaining between them. CDR3 length equals 18 residues. The germline V gene encodes CDR1 MDHEN and CDR2 SYDVKM. CDR3 protein: CASSLRWVRARSPDTQYF. CDR3 in DNA: TGTGCCAGCAGTTTGCGGTGGGTCAGGGCCAGATCTCCGGATACGCAGTATTTT.

Remarks on this clonotype: Just one base apart from a much larger clone, this may be a read error. V is TRBV29-1 and J is TRBJ2-7, with a possible D match to TRBD1 (6 bases). V was clipped by 6 bases and J by 2 bases, with 14 bases between them. This CDR3 comprises 13 residues. Germline lookup yields CDR1 SQVTM and CDR2 ANQGSEA. The CDR3 DNA reads TGCAGCGTCGGACAGTGGCTCACCTACGAGCAGTACTTC. It translates to CSVGQWLTYEQYF.

This clonotype is termed medium-sized. The genes are TRBV4-3 and TRBJ2-3; D perhaps matches TRBD1 (5 bases). V was pared by 0 bases and J by 6 bases, with 16 bases between. From germline, CDR1 is LGHNA and CDR2 YSLEER. The CDR3 consists of 16 residues. DNA for the CDR3: TGCGCCAGCAGCCAAGATGTCGGCAGGGCTGGCGATACGCAGTATTTT. Its translation is CASSQDVGRAGDTQYF.

This clonotype was found many times. The rearrangement joins TRBV20-1 to TRBJ1-1; D is unclear. The CDR3 is 11 residues long. CDR1 is DFQATT and CDR2 is SNEGSKA in the germline V gene (reference sequence). V was cut by 3 bases and J by 6 bases, with 8 bases left in between. Here the CDR3 reads CSASRRAEAFF. CDR3 sequence (DNA): TGCAGTGCTAGCCGCAGAGCTGAAGCTTTCTTT.

In this sample, this clonotype turned up many times. The rearrangement joins TRBV5-1 to TRBJ2-5; 7 bases align to TRBD2. The germline gives CDR1 SGHRS, CDR2 YFSETQ. J gave up 5 bases and V 0 bases, and 4 bases lay outside the gene matches. The CDR3 spans 14 residues. The CDR3 sequence is CASSLAVGGETQYF. DNA of the CDR3: TGCGCCAGCAGCTTGGCCGTGGGAGGGGAGACCCAGTACTTC.

This clonotype came up many times. The V and J genes are TRBV7-6 and TRBJ2-7; TRBD2 aligns across 10 bases. This CDR3 has 15 residues. J was trimmed by 2 bases and V by 4 bases; bases with no gene match: 5. The germline V gene has CDR1 SGHVS and CDR2 FNYEAQ. Here the CDR3 reads CASSSGLAAAYEQYF. CDR3 nucleotide sequence: TGTGCCAGCAGCTCCGGACTAGCGGCCGCCTACGAGCAGTACTTC.

The V gene is TRBV4-3, the J gene TRBJ2-3; D might be TRBD1 or TRBD2, each matching 5 bases. V was cut by 11 bases and J by 1 base, with 22 bases left in between. Germline values: CDR1 LGHNA, CDR2 YSLEER. The CDR3 consists of 16 residues. CDR3 nucleotide sequence: TGCGCCCGCCGCCCCGGGGCCCTACCGCGCACAGATACGCAGTATTTT. Its translation is CARRPGALPRTDTQYF.

This clonotype was recorded many times. The chain recombines TRBV9 with TRBJ2-4; D might be TRBD2 (6 bases). The CDR3 loop spans 15 amino acids. Per the germline V gene, CDR1 is SGDLS and CDR2 is YYNGEE. V lost 2 bases, J lost 0 bases, and 9 bases lay in between. The DNA of the CDR3 is TGTGCCAGCAGCGTTAGCGGCCTAGCCAAAAACATTCAGTACTTC. Protein product: CASSVSGLAKNIQYF.

This chain links TRBV4-1 with TRBJ1-1; D remains unclear. V was shortened by 5 bases and J by 3 bases, with 13 bases between the two germline ends. Germline V gene data show CDR1 as MGHRA and CDR2 as YSYEKL. The CDR3 totals 14 residues. This CDR3 is CASSSAPADTEAFF. In nucleotides, the CDR3 is TGCGCCAGCAGCTCCGCCCCAGCGGACACTGAAGCTTTCTTT.